These 21 T cell receptor beta chains came from one sample sequenced in a study of blood T cell repertoires in COVID-19. Generated by immunoSEQ multiplex PCR, the TCRdb table keeps only in-frame clones and is missing some. The data contain over 45,000 clones, 70% to 85% of them singletons. Sequencing was carried out using peripheral blood. The receptors come from a man aged 50 to 59 with active COVID-19.

This chain links TRBV12-5 with TRBJ2-1, with D perhaps matching TRBD1 (8 bases). Germline values: CDR1 LGHNT, CDR2 FRNRAP. This CDR3 comprises 15 residues. Trimming removed 1 base from V and 7 bases from J, with 14 bases in between. The CDR3 DNA sequence: TGTGCTAGTGGTTTGGGACAGGGGCGGGGGAATGAGCAGTTCTTC. Amino acids: CASGLGQGRGNEQFF.

CDR3 sequence: CAIRQNTEAFF. As DNA, the CDR3 is TGTGCCATCAGACAGAACACTGAAGCTTTCTTT. V gene TRBV10-3 combines with J gene TRBJ1-1, with D hard to call. The length of the CDR3 is 11 residues. V was cut by 6 bases and J by 1 base, with 3 bases left in between. CDR1 and CDR2 from the germline V gene are ENHRY and SYGVKD.

This chain joins TRBV10-3 and TRBJ2-7; 9 nucleotides line up with TRBD1. V lost 6 bases, J lost 0 bases, and 12 bases stayed unmatched. The length of the CDR3 is 17 residues. CDR1 and CDR2 from the germline V gene are ENHRY and SYGVKD. The CDR3 DNA is TGTGCCATCAGGAAAAACAGGACAGGGGCCCTCTCCTACGAGCAGTACTTC. Protein: CAIRKNRTGALSYEQYF.

This chain connects TRBV18 to TRBJ2-2; 8 nucleotides match TRBD1. CDR3 size: 16 residues. Germline loops: CDR1 KGHSH, CDR2 LQKENI. J was trimmed by 2 bases and V by 6 bases; bases with no gene match: 8. Written as DNA, the CDR3 is TGTGCCAGCTCCCCCCAGGGGGCCGGTAACACCGGGGAGCTGTTTTTT. Amino acids: CASSPQGAGNTGELFF.

V and J are TRBV12-3 or TRBV12-4 and TRBJ1-3, with 7 nucleotides matching TRBD1. This CDR3 comprises 13 residues. Trimming cost V 4 bases and J 3 bases; bases outside gene matches: 0. Here the CDR3 reads CASSSGGGNTIYF. In DNA form, the CDR3 reads TGTGCCAGCAGTTCAGGGGGTGGAAACACCATATATTTT.

This chain uses TRBV27 with TRBJ1-5, with D unresolved. The germline V gene encodes CDR1 MNHEY and CDR2 SMNVEV (reference sequence). V was clipped by 0 bases and J by 3 bases, with 3 bases between them. This CDR3 is 13 amino acids long. Here the CDR3 DNA reads TGTGCCAGCAGTTTATCCTCCAATCAGCCCCAGCATTTT. This translates into CASSLSSNQPQHF.

In this sample, this clone turned up a few times. V gene TRBV21-1 combines with J gene TRBJ2-7; the table's D call, TRBD1, has no DNA check behind it. TRBV21-1 is a pseudogene. There are 14 residues in the CDR3. The CDR3 region has the DNA TGTGCCAGCAGCAAAGTGGGACACACAGACGAGCAGTACTTC. The encoded protein is CASSKVGHTDEQYF.

This clone was picked up a small number of times. The chain uses TRBV19 and TRBJ2-7; D is ambiguous. The germline V gene encodes CDR1 LNHDA and CDR2 SQIVND (reference sequence). Between the trimmed V and J ends, which lost 9 bases and 3 bases, there was a span of 9 bases. The CDR3 sequence is 11 residues long. CDR3 loop: CASRGVYEQYF. Here the CDR3 DNA reads TGTGCCAGCCGTGGAGTCTACGAGCAGTACTTC.

Only one count was recorded for this clone. This chain links TRBV5-4 with TRBJ1-2, with D possibly matching TRBD1 (6 bases). The V and J ends lost 2 bases and 5 bases respectively, with 19 bases between them. The CDR3 consists of 16 residues. Germline loops: CDR1 SGHNT, CDR2 YYREEE (reference sequence). The CDR3 nucleotides read TGTGCCAGCAGCTTAACTCGAGACAGGCGTTCTTATGGCTACACCTTC. Residues: CASSLTRDRRSYGYTF. Filled out from reference TRBV5-4 and TRBJ1-2, the complete variable domain reads ETGVTQSPTHLIKTRGQQVTLRCSSQSGHNTVSWYQQALGQGPQFIFQYYREEENGRGNFPPRFSGLQFPNYSSELNVNALELDDSALYLCASSLTRDRRSYGYTFGSGTRLTVV.

Only a few counts were recorded for this clone. The chain employs TRBV5-5 and TRBJ2-5; TRBD2 agrees at 9 bases. The CDR3 loop spans 17 amino acids. Germline CDR1 SGHKS, CDR2 YYEKEE (reference sequence). V dropped 4 bases and J dropped 2; count of bases not matched to a gene: 12. CDR3 in DNA: TGTGCCAGCAGCATACTGGCTCTAGCGGGGATTCAAGAGACCCAGTACTTC. Translating it yields CASSILALAGIQETQYF.

This chain uses TRBV5-6 with TRBJ2-6; D is possibly TRBD2 (7 bases). V lost 4 bases and J lost 0, with 17 bases in between. This CDR3 has 18 residues. Per germline, CDR1 SGHDT and CDR2 YYEEEE. For the CDR3, the DNA is TGTGCCAGCAGCCGCGGGGGCGGGTTAAGCTCTGGGGCCAACGTCCTGACTTTC. Translation gives CASSRGGGLSSGANVLTF.

The chain recombines TRBV12-3 or TRBV12-4 with TRBJ2-3; 9 bases are shared with TRBD2. Trimming cost V 6 bases and J 5 bases; bases outside gene matches: 3. The CDR3 totals 13 residues. Here the CDR3 DNA reads TGTGCCAGCAGCGCTAGCGGGGAAGATACGCAGTATTTT. Its protein is CASSASGEDTQYF.

This chain connects TRBV15 to TRBJ2-7, with D perhaps matching TRBD1 (6 bases). The CDR3 loop spans 16 amino acids. Germline V gene data show CDR1 as LNHNV and CDR2 as YYDKDF (reference sequence). Deletions cut 1 base from V and 0 bases from J, with 13 bases between. The CDR3 DNA reads as TGTGCCACCAGCAGAGTAGGTAGGGGGAGCTCCTACGAGCAGTACTTC. Its protein product is CATSRVGRGSSYEQYF.

The chain combines TRBV7-7 with TRBJ2-7; possible D gene TRBD2, 6 bases. From germline, CDR1 is SSHAT and CDR2 FNYEAQ (reference sequence). CDR3 length: 15 residues. The germline V and J ends were trimmed by 0 bases and 3 bases, with 12 bases remaining between them. CDR3 coding DNA: TGTGCCAGCAGCTTAGCTGTAGGAGGGCTCTACGAGCAGTACTTC. It is translated as CASSLAVGGLYEQYF.

The V and J genes are TRBV29-1 and TRBJ1-2, with 11 bases identical to TRBD1. Germline trimming cut 6 bases from V and 6 bases from J; bases unmatched to any gene: 3. The length of the CDR3 is 12 residues. From germline, CDR1 is SQVTM and CDR2 ANQGSEA. CDR3 bases: TGCAGCGTCGGACAGGGGGCTGATGGCTACACCTTC. This codes for CSVGQGADGYTF.

The genes are TRBV18 and TRBJ1-1, with D hard to call. In germline, CDR1 is KGHSH, CDR2 LQKENI. The CDR3 covers 13 residues. V was pared by 2 bases and J by 6 bases, with 10 bases between. The CDR3 DNA reads as TGTGCCAGCTCACCAGAGGGTTTCGCTGAAGCTTTCTTT. This translates into CASSPEGFAEAFF.

On this clone: It may be a read error: a sequence one base away is much more abundant. V and J are TRBV6-2 or TRBV6-3 and TRBJ2-7; D is undetermined. The CDR3 extends over 11 amino acids. Germline assignment: CDR1 MNHEY and CDR2 SVGEGT. V was pared by 4 bases and J by 3 bases, with 4 bases between. The CDR3 DNA sequence: TGTGCCAGCAGTTCCCTCTACGAGCAGTACTTC. Translating it yields CASSSLYEQYF.

The chain uses TRBV4-3 and TRBJ2-7, with a weak D call TRBD1 (5 bases). Germline assignment: CDR1 LGHNA and CDR2 YSLEER. V lost 0 bases and J lost 5, with 14 bases in between. This CDR3 region has 15 residues. CDR3 nucleotides: TGCGCCAGCAGCCAAGATATCCAGGGTGGCAACGAGCAGTACTTC. It translates to CASSQDIQGGNEQYF.

The J gene is TRBJ2-1, the V gene TRBV18; 10 bases line up with TRBD2. CDR3 length: 15 amino acids. Germline V CDR1 and CDR2: KGHSH, LQKENI. Germline trimming cut 0 bases from V and 6 bases from J; bases unmatched to any gene: 2. CDR3 region: CASSPPSGGGNEQFF. CDR3 nucleotide sequence: TGTGCCAGCTCACCACCCAGCGGGGGGGGCAATGAGCAGTTCTTC.

The chain combines TRBV24-1 with TRBJ2-5; possible D gene TRBD2, 7 bases. Germline V gene lookup returns CDR1 KGHDR and CDR2 SFDVKD. The V end lost 3 bases, the J end lost 5 bases, and 27 bases lay between the germline ends. The CDR3 runs 19 residues. The CDR3 sequence is CATSDPAGTIGGMGETQYF. CDR3 coding DNA: TGTGCCACCAGTGATCCTGCCGGGACTATCGGGGGCATGGGGGAGACCCAGTACTTC.

The chain couples TRBV7-9 to TRBJ2-5; 11 nucleotides align to TRBD2. From germline, CDR1 is SEHNR and CDR2 FQNEAQ (reference sequence). There are 15 residues in the CDR3. V gave up 4 bases and J gave up 2 bases; unmatched junction bases: 3. CDR3 sequence reads: CASSSLAGGQETQYF. The CDR3 nucleotides read TGTGCCAGCAGCTCCTTAGCGGGGGGGCAAGAGACCCAGTACTTC. Full variable domain (rest looked up from reference TRBV7-9 and TRBJ2-5): DTGVSQNPRHKITKRGQNVTFRCDPISEHNRLYWYRQTLGQGPEFLTYFQNEAQLEKSRLLSDRFSAERPKGSFSTLEIQRTEQGDSAMYLCASSSLAGGQETQYFGPGTRLLVL.